This TCR beta chain is from a study of T-cell reconstitution after alpha-beta-depleted transplantation in children. Unique molecular identifiers were incorporated into the prepared TCRbeta library. From the PCR reads, TCRdb called clonotypes with MiXCR, one entry per CDR3 protein. The sample includes 350,000 to 400,000 distinct CDR3 sequences, approximately 20% of them seen just once. This clonotype appeared many times. In germline, CDR1 is DFQATT, CDR2 SNEGSKA (reference sequence). The V and J ends lost 5 bases and 3 bases, in that order; junction bases with no gene match: 7. The CDR3 sequence is 14 residues long.

This chain links TRBV20-1 with TRBJ1-5; 7 bases agree with TRBD1. The source of this sequence is a human donor who donated a stem cell graft to a child with acute myeloid leukemia. This sample comprised PBMCs from the stem cell graft donor, obtained from the stem cell graft. As DNA, the CDR3 is TGCAGTGCTTCGACAGGGTACCTCAATCAGCCCCAGCATTTT. This gives the protein CSASTGYLNQPQHF.